One sample yielded the 23 T cell receptor beta chains listed below, sequenced in a study of blood T cell repertoires in COVID-19. Profiled with immunoSEQ multiplex PCR; TCRdb holds only in-frame clones, not every one. The sample lists about 170,000 clones; less than 90% were seen once. What was sequenced was PBMCs or T cells enriched from blood (not recorded which). All receptors come from a woman aged 50 to 65 who had recovered from COVID-19.

V is TRBV6-5 and J is TRBJ2-7; 10 nucleotides match TRBD1. Germline loops: CDR1 MNHEY, CDR2 SVGAGI. The V gene end was trimmed by 5 bases and the J gene end by 9 bases; junction bases not matched to a gene: 13. The CDR3 loop spans 15 amino acids. The CDR3 protein is CASSPSLGTGVRQYV. The CDR3, as DNA: TGTGCCAGCAGTCCATCCCTCGGGACAGGGGTTCGGCAGTACGTC.

In its sample, this clone was seen once. The rearrangement links TRBV5-6 to TRBJ1-1, with a possible D match to TRBD1 (6 bases). The V and J ends lost 0 bases and 1 base respectively, with 16 bases between them. This CDR3 contains 17 residues. Looked up from germline, CDR1 is SGHDT and CDR2 is YYEEEE. The CDR3 coding sequence is TGTGCCAGCAGCTTGGGCCTTGGGACACCAACGAACACTGAAGCTTTCTTT. Its translation: CASSLGLGTPTNTEAFF. The variable domain in full, completed from reference TRBV5-6 and TRBJ1-1, reads DAGVTQSPTHLIKTRGQQVTLRCSPKSGHDTVSWYQQALGQGPQFIFQYYEEEERQRGNFPDRFSGHQFPNYSSELNVNALLLGDSALYLCASSLGLGTPTNTEAFFGQGTRLTVV.

The V and J genes are TRBV9 and TRBJ2-1; TRBD1 agrees at 9 bases. Germline assignment: CDR1 SGDLS and CDR2 YYNGEE. The V gene end was trimmed by 4 bases and the J gene end by 8 bases; junction bases not matched to a gene: 4. The CDR3 is 13 residues long. CDR3 residues: CASSFRTGDEQFF. The CDR3 coding sequence is TGTGCCAGCAGCTTCCGGACAGGGGATGAGCAGTTCTTC.

This clone was detected only a few times. The chain has TRBV4-1 and TRBJ1-3; D remains ambiguous. The V gene's germline CDR1 is MGHRA and CDR2 YSYEKL. V lost 1 base and J 0 bases, leaving 13 bases between the germline ends. The CDR3 extends over 17 amino acids. The CDR3 protein is CASSQGAALLSGNTIYF. CDR3 bases: TGCGCCAGCAGCCAAGGGGCAGCCCTTCTCTCTGGAAACACCATATATTTT.

The chain links TRBV19 to TRBJ2-3, with TRBD2 matching over 9 bases. The V gene's germline CDR1 is LNHDA and CDR2 SQIVND (reference sequence). The CDR3 has 16 amino acids. Trimming cost V 1 base and J 4 bases; bases outside gene matches: 6. CDR3 in amino acids: CASSIGNSGSADTQYF. In nucleotides, the CDR3 is TGTGCCAGTAGTATAGGAAATAGCGGGAGTGCAGATACGCAGTATTTT.

The rearrangement links TRBV3-1 (or the pseudogene TRBV3-2) to TRBJ1-2; perhaps TRBD1 as D (6 bases). The CDR3 contains 14 residues. V gave up 4 bases and J gave up 7 bases, with 16 bases separating them. CDR1 is LGHDT, CDR2 YNNKEL, per germline (reference sequence). The CDR3 loop is CASSPFEGDIGYTF. Here the CDR3 DNA reads TGTGCCAGCAGCCCCTTCGAGGGGGATATTGGCTACACCTTC.

V gene TRBV23-1 combines with J gene TRBJ2-1, with 8 bases identical to TRBD1. TRBV23-1 has ORF status, its function being uncertain. V shed 3 bases and J 5 bases; nucleotides not matched to a gene: 9. CDR3 length: 16 residues. CDR3 DNA: TGCGCCAGCAGTCACATAGACAGGGGCGGTCACAATGAGCAGTTCTTC. Its protein product is CASSHIDRGGHNEQFF.

This clone was observed once. The chain combines TRBV30 with TRBJ1-2; D uncertain. Trimming took 0 bases from V and 5 from J, leaving 10 bases between them. The CDR3 has 13 residues. The germline CDR1 and CDR2 sequences are GTSNPN and SVGIG (reference sequence). CDR3 amino acids: CAWSVRLGYGYTF. CDR3 coding DNA: TGTGCCTGGAGTGTTCGTCTCGGTTATGGCTACACCTTC. Together with reference TRBV30 and TRBJ1-2, the CDR3 gives the full variable domain: SQTIHQWPATLVQPVGSPLSLECTVEGTSNPNLYWYRQAAGRGLQLLFYSVGIGQISSEVPQNLSASRPQDRQFILSSKKLLLSDSGFYLCAWSVRLGYGYTFGSGTRLTVV.

The chain links TRBV11-3 to TRBJ1-1; possibly TRBD1 for D (6 bases). This CDR3 has 16 amino acids. Germline CDR1 and CDR2: SGHNT and YENEEA. With 1 base removed from V and 4 bases from J, the gap between germline ends came to 16 bases. The CDR3 region is CASSLGGQRHATEAFF. The CDR3 region has the DNA TGTGCCAGCAGCTTAGGAGGACAGAGACATGCCACTGAAGCTTTCTTT.

This chain uses TRBV5-1 with TRBJ2-3; TRBD2 matches 8 bases. Germline CDR1 is SGHRS and CDR2 is YFSETQ. Trimming removed 5 bases from V and 1 base from J; junction bases left unmatched: 9. The CDR3 totals 16 residues. The CDR3 is CASSSPSGLGTDTQYF. The CDR3 region has the DNA TGCGCCAGCAGTTCCCCTAGCGGGTTGGGCACAGATACGCAGTATTTT.

V usage is TRBV23-1 and J usage is TRBJ2-7, with D maybe TRBD1 (6 bases). TRBV23-1 is reported as an ORF; its role is uncertain. Deletions cut 2 bases from V and 6 bases from J, with 17 bases between. The CDR3 is made up of 15 amino acids. The CDR3 sequence is CASSQLRGFRSEQYV. In nucleotides, the CDR3 is TGCGCCAGCAGTCAACTTAGGGGGTTTCGATCCGAGCAGTACGTC.

The chain carries TRBV7-2 and TRBJ2-5, with 8 bases identical to TRBD2. Germline V lookup: CDR1 SGHTA, CDR2 FQGNSA. The CDR3 is made up of 15 amino acids. V was pared by 5 bases and J by 3 bases, with 8 bases of the junction left unmatched. CDR3 DNA sequence: TGTGCCAGCAGCCCGGATAGCGGGGTAAAAGAGACCCAGTACTTC. Translated: CASSPDSGVKETQYF.

The rearrangement links TRBV5-1 to TRBJ2-3, with 14 bases that match TRBD2. With 3 bases clipped from V and 6 bases from J, the junction kept 9 bases outside the gene matches. Germline CDR1 is SGHRS and CDR2 is YFSETQ. The CDR3 spans 17 residues. The CDR3 bases are TGCGCCAGCAGCTCAATTCCGGGACTAGCGGGAGTTGATACGCAGTATTTT. It is translated as CASSSIPGLAGVDTQYF.

The chain joins TRBV11-2 to TRBJ1-1, with D possibly being TRBD1 (5 bases). The length of the CDR3 is 15 residues. The germline V gene encodes CDR1 SGHAT and CDR2 FQNNGV. V lost 1 base and J lost 4, with 13 bases in between. In DNA form, the CDR3 reads TGTGCCAGCAGCTTAGGTGGGGCTCGTCCCACTGAAGCTTTCTTT. It encodes CASSLGGARPTEAFF.

The chain links TRBV27 to TRBJ2-1; TRBD2 matches 7 bases. The germline gives CDR1 MNHEY, CDR2 SMNVEV (reference sequence). V shed 3 bases, J shed 11 bases, and the junction held 10 bases outside the gene matches. The length of the CDR3 is 14 residues. The DNA of the CDR3 is TGTGCCAGCAGTTTTGTTGCGGGAGCTATCCAGCAGTTCTTC. Translating it yields CASSFVAGAIQQFF.

In its sample, this clone was seen many times. V gene TRBV11-2 combines with J gene TRBJ2-7, with TRBD1 matching 7 bases. Germline trimming cut 2 bases from V and 3 bases from J; bases unmatched to any gene: 7. The CDR3 extends over 15 amino acids. In germline, CDR1 is SGHAT, CDR2 FQNNGV. The CDR3 DNA reads as TGTGCCAGCAGCTTAAGACAGGGTGCAAACTACGAGCAGTACGTC. This encodes CASSLRQGANYEQYV.

The CDR3 nucleotides read TGCGCCAGCAGTCTGCAGTGGGGGGTTGAGGAGACCCAGTACTTC. Residues: CASSLQWGVEETQYF. The rearrangement uses TRBV4-1 and TRBJ2-5; weak D call: TRBD2 (6 bases). Trimming pared 6 bases from V and 5 bases from J, leaving 19 bases between. Germline values: CDR1 MGHRA, CDR2 YSYEKL. The CDR3 has 15 residues.

The genes are TRBV15 and TRBJ1-4; unclear D gene. The CDR3 covers 16 residues. Germline assignment: CDR1 LNHNV and CDR2 YYDKDF (reference sequence). Between the trimmed V and J ends, which lost 7 bases and 0 bases, there was a span of 15 bases. CDR3 residues: CATIKAGYATNEKLFF. The CDR3 region has the DNA TGTGCCACCATTAAGGCGGGATATGCAACTAATGAAAAACTGTTTTTT.

The chain links TRBV18 to TRBJ2-1; 7 nucleotides align to TRBD2. Germline V CDR1 and CDR2: KGHSH, LQKENI. The CDR3 totals 15 residues. V lost 0 bases, J lost 7 bases, and 6 bases stayed unmatched. DNA of the CDR3: TGTGCCAGCTCACCACCGGGAGGGCCGGAGAATGAGCAGTTCTTC. It encodes CASSPPGGPENEQFF.

Concerning this clone itself: The same CDR3 can be traced to other DNA sequences in this sample. This chain uses TRBV28 with TRBJ1-2, with D possibly matching TRBD1 (6 bases). The CDR3 runs 15 residues. Germline V gives CDR1 MDHEN, CDR2 SYDVKM. V lost 5 bases and J 0 bases, leaving 13 bases between the germline ends. The CDR3 here is CASSLPGHPNYGYTF. The CDR3 nucleotides are TGTGCCAGCAGTCTACCGGGACACCCTAACTATGGCTACACCTTC.

The chain links TRBV7-8 to TRBJ2-1; D may be TRBD2 (5 bases). The CDR3 has 15 residues. In germline, CDR1 is SGHVS, CDR2 FQNEAQ. V was shortened by 1 base and J by 2 bases, with 9 bases between the two germline ends. The CDR3 region has the DNA TGTGCCAGCAGCTTAGGATTCGGGGCCTACAATGAGCAGTTCTTC. Its protein is CASSLGFGAYNEQFF.

The V call is TRBV9, the J call TRBJ1-6; 8 nucleotides match TRBD1. CDR3 length: 13 residues. With V trimmed by 4 bases and J by 9 bases, 3 bases remained unmatched. Germline V gene lookup returns CDR1 SGDLS and CDR2 YYNGEE. This CDR3 reads CASSSQGASPLHF. In DNA, the CDR3 is TGTGCCAGCAGCTCTCAGGGGGCTTCACCCCTCCACTTT. Based on the CDR3 plus reference TRBV9 and TRBJ1-6, the full variable domain is DSGVTQTPKHLITATGQRVTLRCSPRSGDLSVYWYQQSLDQGLQFLIQYYNGEERAKGNILERFSAQQFPDLHSELNLSSLELGDSALYFCASSSQGASPLHFGNGTRLTVT.

This clone appeared a single time. The rearrangement uses TRBV19 and TRBJ1-4, with TRBD1 matching 10 bases. This CDR3 has 14 amino acids. In germline, CDR1 is LNHDA, CDR2 SQIVND (reference sequence). The V and J ends lost 10 bases and 7 bases, in that order; junction bases with no gene match: 9. CDR3 loop: CATRPGQGFEKLFF. CDR3 in DNA: TGTGCCACTCGACCGGGACAGGGGTTTGAAAAACTGTTTTTT.